The 22 T cell receptor beta chains below were found in one sample sequenced in a study of T cells in Graves' hyperthyroidism and ophthalmopathy. Researchers amplified the TCR beta CDR3 regions from RNA transcripts. When the TCR CDR3 underwent first-round RT-PCR, the HTBI primer set was used. TCRdb analysed the multiplex PCR reads with MiXCR anew, one entry per CDR3 protein. The sample lists hundreds of thousands of distinct CDR3 sequences, 22% seen once, with less than 65% in the top ten. Sample: blood. All receptors derive from a woman in her sixties or seventies with Graves' ophthalmopathy.

This clonotype occurred once. The chain employs TRBV9 and TRBJ2-2; no definite D call. The CDR3 sequence is 12 residues long. Trimming left V 1 base short and J 7 bases short, with 5 bases between. Germline V lookup: CDR1 SGDLS, CDR2 YYNGEE. The CDR3 bases are TGTGCCAGCAGCGTAAAGGACGGGGAGCTGTTTTTT. Translation gives CASSVKDGELFF.

This clonotype was picked up a small number of times. CDR3 nucleotide sequence: TGTGCCAGCAGCCAAGGGGTTAGCGGGATAAGCGAGCAGTACTTC. This sequence encodes CASSQGVSGISEQYF. The genes are TRBV3-1 and TRBJ2-7; TRBD2 matches at 8 bases. Germline V lookup: CDR1 LGHDT, CDR2 YNNKEL (reference sequence). The CDR3 is 15 residues long. J was trimmed by 6 bases and V by 1 base; bases with no gene match: 8.

This clonotype was observed once. The chain recombines TRBV5-6 with TRBJ1-5; 9 bases agree with TRBD1. V was pared by 2 bases and J by 0 bases, with 9 bases of the junction left unmatched. The CDR3 covers 18 residues. Germline CDR1 reads SGHDT; CDR2 reads YYEEEE. Here the CDR3 reads CASSFSPGTGISNQPQHF. CDR3 coding DNA: TGTGCCAGCAGCTTTTCACCCGGGACAGGGATTAGCAATCAGCCCCAGCATTTT.

This clonotype was recorded many times. The chain has TRBV11-2 and TRBJ2-1; no definite D call. CDR1 and CDR2 from the germline V gene are SGHAT and FQNNGV. This CDR3 region has 11 residues. V was trimmed by 2 bases and J by 10 bases, leaving 6 bases between them. CDR3 sequence (DNA): TGTGCCAGCAGCTTATCATCCGAGCAGTTCTTC. Translation: CASSLSSEQFF. The full variable domain, rest sourced from reference TRBV11-2 and TRBJ2-1, is EAGVAQSPRYKIIEKRQSVAFWCNPISGHATLYWYQQILGQGPKLLIQFQNNGVVDDSQLPKDRFSAERLKGVDSTLKIQPAKLEDSAVYLCASSLSSEQFFGPGTRLTVL.

This clonotype has just one count. The chain employs TRBV5-4 and TRBJ2-1, with D possibly being TRBD2 (5 bases). Per germline, CDR1 SGHNT and CDR2 YYREEE (reference sequence). Trimming pared 0 bases from V and 2 bases from J, leaving 12 bases between. The CDR3 covers 16 residues. CDR3 loop: CASSLEGARAYNEQFF. The CDR3 DNA follows: TGTGCCAGCAGCTTGGAAGGAGCGAGGGCCTACAATGAGCAGTTCTTC.

This sequence joins TRBV6-9 and TRBJ1-1; perhaps TRBD1 as D (5 bases). The CDR3 has 12 residues. From germline, CDR1 is MNHGY and CDR2 SVAAGI. V was shortened by 4 bases and J by 10 bases, with 13 bases between the two germline ends. CDR3 DNA sequence: TGTGCCAGCAGTTCCAGCCCGGGGGGAGCTTTCTTT. As protein: CASSSSPGGAFF.

The chain joins TRBV19 to TRBJ2-1; 7 bases align to TRBD2. J was trimmed by 2 bases and V by 4 bases; bases with no gene match: 5. Germline loops: CDR1 LNHDA, CDR2 SQIVND (reference sequence). This CDR3 is 15 amino acids long. Written as DNA, the CDR3 is TGTGCCAGTAGTACCGCAAGCGGGGCCTACAATGAGCAGTTCTTC. Protein product: CASSTASGAYNEQFF.

There are many counts of this clonotype. CDR3 protein: CASSGTYYEQYF. The CDR3 nucleotides are TGTGCCAGCTCCGGGACATACTACGAGCAGTACTTC. The V gene is TRBV2, the J gene TRBJ2-7; tentatively, D is TRBD1 (6 bases). The CDR3 runs 12 residues. With 8 bases removed from V and 3 bases from J, the gap between germline ends came to 11 bases. Germline V CDR1 and CDR2: SNHLY, FYNNEI.

This chain connects TRBV6-5 to TRBJ2-1, with 8 bases identical to TRBD2. The trim removed 1 base at V and 9 bases at J, leaving 5 bases unmatched. The V gene's germline CDR1 is MNHEY and CDR2 SVGAGI. This CDR3 comprises 14 residues. CDR3 nucleotides: TGTGCCAGCAGTTACTACGGGAGGGGGAGTGAGCAGTTCTTC. Protein: CASSYYGRGSEQFF.

J is TRBJ2-5 and V is TRBV7-6, with D unresolved. The V and J ends lost 6 bases and 1 base respectively, with 12 bases between them. Germline values: CDR1 SGHVS, CDR2 FNYEAQ. This CDR3 spans 14 amino acids. In nucleotides, the CDR3 is TGTGCCAGCAGTCAACCGGGTACCCAAGAGACCCAGTACTTC. It specifies CASSQPGTQETQYF.

The J gene is TRBJ1-2, the V gene TRBV2, with 10 bases lining up with TRBD1. Looked up from germline, CDR1 is SNHLY and CDR2 is FYNNEI. The CDR3 has 15 amino acids. The J segment lost 0 bases and the V segment lost 7 bases, leaving 5 bases of the junction unmatched. CDR3 DNA sequence: TGTGCCAGCACTCGGACAGGGGGAGCTAACTATGGCTACACCTTC. Amino acids: CASTRTGGANYGYTF.

The table lists this clonotype with many counts. As DNA, the CDR3 is TGTGCCAGCAGCTTAGAGTGGGACCCCTACAATGAGCAGTTCTTC. Translating it yields CASSLEWDPYNEQFF. J is TRBJ2-1 and V is TRBV7-2; D tentatively reads TRBD1 or TRBD2 (5 bases each). CDR3 size: 15 residues. Germline loops: CDR1 SGHTA, CDR2 FQGNSA. Trimming pared 1 base from V and 2 bases from J, leaving 9 bases between.

Ten or more counts support this clonotype. The rearrangement uses TRBV10-3 and TRBJ2-5; 10 nucleotides line up with TRBD2. This CDR3 comprises 14 residues. Per germline, CDR1 ENHRY and CDR2 SYGVKD. Trimming at V came to 5 bases and at J to 3 bases, leaving 3 bases not matched to a gene. CDR3 DNA: TGTGCCATCAGTAGCGGGAGGGCCAAAGAGACCCAGTACTTC. Translating gives CAISSGRAKETQYF.

The CDR3 loop reads CASRGAGEGTEAFF. In DNA, the CDR3 is TGTGCCAGCAGGGGGGCGGGGGAGGGCACTGAAGCTTTCTTT. The J gene is TRBJ1-1, the V gene TRBV25-1; possibly TRBD1 for D (6 bases). V lost 6 bases to trimming and J lost 4 bases, with 15 bases between them. The CDR3 consists of 14 residues. Germline V CDR1 and CDR2: MGHDK, SYGVNS.

The rearrangement joins TRBV7-9 to TRBJ1-1, with TRBD1 matching 11 bases. CDR1 is SEHNR and CDR2 is FQNEAQ in the germline V gene (reference sequence). The junction had 12 bases not matched to a gene; V was cut back by 6 bases and J by 3 bases. CDR3 size: 17 residues. DNA of the CDR3: TGTGCCAGCAGTCTAGAGGGGGACAGGGGGTTTCACACTGAAGCTTTCTTT. Translation: CASSLEGDRGFHTEAFF.

This clonotype was detected a few times. The J gene is TRBJ2-7, the V gene TRBV3-1; D is undetermined. From germline, CDR1 is LGHDT and CDR2 YNNKEL (reference sequence). The CDR3 loop spans 12 amino acids. V gave up 1 base and J gave up 6 bases, with 7 bases separating them. CDR3 DNA sequence: TGTGCCAGCAGCCAAGCGCAGAGCGAGCAGTACTTC. Translation gives CASSQAQSEQYF.

This clonotype was counted at least ten times. The J gene is TRBJ2-2, the V gene TRBV10-3; possibly TRBD1 for D (6 bases). CDR3 length equals 15 residues. Germline values: CDR1 ENHRY, CDR2 SYGVKD. Trimming cost V 5 bases and J 4 bases, with 14 bases left between them. CDR3: CAISLRGTGTGELFF. The CDR3 nucleotides read TGTGCCATCAGTCTCAGGGGAACGGGCACCGGGGAGCTGTTTTTT.

This clonotype was observed a few times. The rearrangement joins TRBV12-3 or TRBV12-4 to TRBJ2-3; no firm D call. V shed 1 base and J shed 1 base, with 9 bases lying between them. This CDR3 has 15 residues. The CDR3: CASSLVYTGTDTQYF. The CDR3, as DNA: TGTGCCAGCAGTTTAGTTTACACAGGCACAGATACGCAGTATTTT.

This clonotype showed up many times. V gene TRBV2 combines with J gene TRBJ2-2; a weak D match, TRBD2 (6 bases). The V gene lost 6 bases and the J gene lost 2 bases, with 10 bases spanning the gap. This CDR3 region has 14 residues. Germline V CDR1 and CDR2: SNHLY, FYNNEI. For the CDR3, the DNA is TGTGCCAGCAGGGGACTGATCAACACCGGGGAGCTGTTTTTT. Residues: CASRGLINTGELFF.

This clonotype was seen a handful of times. The chain has TRBV5-1 and TRBJ2-1, with D perhaps TRBD2 (6 bases). Germline V gene data show CDR1 as SGHRS and CDR2 as YFSETQ. The CDR3 is made up of 16 amino acids. The ends were cut back, 0 bases at V and 6 bases at J, with 16 bases in the middle. This chain's CDR3 is CASSLAGGTFGNEQFF. CDR3 coding DNA: TGCGCCAGCAGCTTGGCCGGCGGGACCTTCGGCAATGAGCAGTTCTTC.

This clonotype has at least ten counts. The chain uses TRBV3-1 and TRBJ2-3; 13 nucleotides line up with TRBD2. The junction had 4 bases not matched to a gene; V was cut back by 4 bases and J by 3 bases. The CDR3 loop spans 16 amino acids. Germline-derived CDR1 and CDR2 are LGHDT and YNNKEL (reference sequence). The CDR3 DNA is TGTGCCAGCAGCCGGACTAGCGGGAGTGGAACAGATACGCAGTATTTT. It yields the protein CASSRTSGSGTDTQYF.

The V gene is TRBV28, the J gene TRBJ2-6; TRBD2 aligns across 12 bases. In germline, CDR1 is MDHEN, CDR2 SYDVKM. The CDR3 runs 17 residues. The trim removed 1 base at V and 4 bases at J, leaving 2 bases unmatched. CDR3 protein: CASSLSGLAGGANVLTF. The CDR3 nucleotides are TGTGCCAGCAGTTTATCCGGACTAGCGGGGGGGGCCAACGTCCTGACTTTC.